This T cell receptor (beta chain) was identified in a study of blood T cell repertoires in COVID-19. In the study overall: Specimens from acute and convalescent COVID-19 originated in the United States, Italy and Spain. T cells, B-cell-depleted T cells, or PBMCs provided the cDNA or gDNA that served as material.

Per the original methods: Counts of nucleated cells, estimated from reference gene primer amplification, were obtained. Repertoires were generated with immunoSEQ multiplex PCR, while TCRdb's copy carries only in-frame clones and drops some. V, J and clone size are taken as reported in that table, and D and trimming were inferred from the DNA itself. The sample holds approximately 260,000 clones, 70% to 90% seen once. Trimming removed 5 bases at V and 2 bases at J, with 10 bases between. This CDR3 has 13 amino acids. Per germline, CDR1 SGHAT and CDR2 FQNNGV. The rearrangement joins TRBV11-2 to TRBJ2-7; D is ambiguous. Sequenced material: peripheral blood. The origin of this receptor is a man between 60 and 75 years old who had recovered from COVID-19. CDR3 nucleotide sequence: TGTGCCAGCAGCCGCCGCGCGGCCTACGAGCAGTACTTC. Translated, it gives CASSRRAAYEQYF.